Sequencing of this T cell receptor (beta chain) was carried out in a study of blood T cell repertoires in COVID-19. Study-wide context: From T cells, B-cell-depleted T cells, or PBMCs came the material, which was cDNA or gDNA.

Repertoires were generated with immunoSEQ multiplex PCR, while TCRdb's copy carries only in-frame clones and drops some. This sample carries a few hundred thousand clones, under 90% of them seen once, and the ten largest clones take 1.5% to 2%. The CDR3 has 15 residues. The V gene's germline CDR1 is ENHRY and CDR2 SYGVKD. The ends were cut back, 1 base at V and 0 bases at J, with 9 bases in the middle. Assignment of participants to cohorts was predicated upon participant-reported clinical history. Recovery meant two consecutive negative NP/OP PCR tests, professional clearance, or resolved symptoms. This chain joins TRBV10-3 and TRBJ1-1, with D perhaps matching TRBD1 (5 bases). This TCR was sampled from a young woman who had recovered from COVID-19. Sequenced sample: PBMCs or T cells enriched from blood (not recorded which). CDR3 in DNA: TGTGCCATCAGTGAGTTTGACAGCCTGAACACTGAAGCTTTCTTT. It encodes CAISEFDSLNTEAFF.